This T cell receptor (beta chain) was sequenced during a study of metastatic and nonmetastatic thyroid tumors. Looking at the study overall: Where malignant and benign thyroid patients were concerned, repertoires were compared across blood and tumor or nodule tissue.

Germline V gives CDR1 SGHVS, CDR2 FNYEAQ. There are 14 residues in the CDR3. The V gene lost 1 base and the J gene lost 1 base, with 5 bases spanning the gap. No patient received treatment before thyroid surgery. TCRdb reassembled clones from the PCR reads with MiXCR. The data hold 6,000 to 8,000 clones, with 26% observed a single time. What was sequenced was adjacent normal tissue. The V and J genes are TRBV7-6 and TRBJ2-1; unclear D gene. The sequence derives from a female donor with papillary thyroid cancer or a benign thyroid nodule (not recorded which). Some clones in this sample may be carry-over from other donors' samples. The CDR3 region has the DNA TGTGCCAGCAGCTTAGGGGGTTCCTACAATGAGCAGTTCTTC. This translates into CASSLGGSYNEQFF. Using reference TRBV7-6 and TRBJ2-1 for the parts outside the CDR3, the full variable domain is GAGVSQSPRYKVTKRGQDVALRCDPISGHVSLYWYRQALGQGPEFLTYFNYEAQQDKSGLPNDRFSAERPEGSISTLTIQRTEQRDSAMYRCASSLGGSYNEQFFGPGTRLTVL.